The rows below give T cell receptor beta chains drawn from one sample of a study of CD8+ T cells in alopecia areata. The method was immunoSEQ multiplex PCR; TCRdb's version includes in-frame clones alone and lacks a portion of them. The sample yields 150,000 to 200,000 clones, under 80% seen once. Sequences were derived from CD4+ T cells sorted from blood, sampled around week 50, from a patient treated with tofacitinib. These TCRs come from a human donor with alopecia areata. Both conserved end residues are part of each CDR3. The order of the fields is CDR3 DNA, CDR3 protein, clone size, D gene, J gene, V gene. D genes are given only for firm matches. Clone size is not always given. Where it is, it says once, few, many or a class for expanded clones.

DNA: TGTGCCTGGATGGGGCCCCTTAACAATGAAAAACTGTTTTTT
CDR3: CAWMGPLNNEKLFF
size: .
D: .
J: TRBJ1-4
V: TRBV30

DNA: TGTGCCAGCACCACGAAACGGATCTCCTACAATGAGCAGTTCTTC
CDR3: CASTTKRISYNEQFF
size: .
D: .
J: TRBJ2-1
V: TRBV5-6

DNA: TGTGCCACGGCTTTACAGCTCACAGATACGCAGTATTTT
CDR3: CATALQLTDTQYF
size: .
D: .
J: TRBJ2-3
V: TRBV5-4

DNA: TGTGCCATCAGTGAACTAGCGGGGGCCCAGGAGACCCAGTACTTC
CDR3: CAISELAGAQETQYF
size: few
D: TRBD2
J: TRBJ2-5
V: TRBV10-3

DNA: TGCAGCGTCCGTGGGCAGAGCTACGAGCAGTACTTC
CDR3: CSVRGQSYEQYF
size: .
D: .
J: TRBJ2-7
V: TRBV29-1

DNA: TGCAGCTATGGACTAGGCCGCGAGCAGTACTTC
CDR3: CSYGLGREQYF
size: medium-sized
D: TRBD2
J: TRBJ2-7
V: TRBV29-1

DNA: TGTGCCAGCAGCTTATTTCGGGAGGCCTTGGACGAGCAGTACTTC
CDR3: CASSLFREALDEQYF
size: .
D: TRBD2
J: TRBJ2-7
V: TRBV7-3

DNA: TGTGCCAGCGAGGGCCACTCCTACGAGCAGTACTTC
CDR3: CASEGHSYEQYF
size: .
D: .
J: TRBJ2-7
V: TRBV6-1

DNA: TGTGCCTGGGTTCGCGGGACGCACACTGAAGCTTTCTTT
CDR3: CAWVRGTHTEAFF
size: .
D: .
J: TRBJ1-1
V: TRBV30

DNA: TGTGCCTGGAGTATTCCCCGGGCGAACACTGAAGCTTTCTTT
CDR3: CAWSIPRANTEAFF
size: once
D: .
J: TRBJ1-1
V: TRBV30

DNA: TGCAGCGCGAGGGATCGCGGGGGCACAGATACGCAGTATTTT
CDR3: CSARDRGGTDTQYF
size: .
D: .
J: TRBJ2-3
V: TRBV29-1

DNA: TGTGCCAGCAGCGTTCCGGGACTAGCGGGGGGTGAGCAGTTCTTC
CDR3: CASSVPGLAGGEQFF
size: few
D: TRBD2
J: TRBJ2-1
V: TRBV9

DNA: TGCGCCAGCAGCCTCGGACAGTTTCGCACCGGGGAGCTGTTTTTT
CDR3: CASSLGQFRTGELFF
size: .
D: .
J: TRBJ2-2
V: TRBV5-1

DNA: TGTGCCAGCAGCACCCACGGACAGAACTACGAGCAGTACTTC
CDR3: CASSTHGQNYEQYF
size: .
D: .
J: TRBJ2-7
V: TRBV7-2

DNA: TGTGCCACCAGCAGAAAGACTACCCCCTCCACAGATACGCAGTATTTT
CDR3: CATSRKTTPSTDTQYF
size: few
D: .
J: TRBJ2-3
V: TRBV15

DNA: TGTGCCAGCAGTGATAGTCGCGGAGGCTACACCTTC
CDR3: CASSDSRGGYTF
size: .
D: .
J: TRBJ1-2
V: TRBV25-1

DNA: TGCGCCAGCAGCTCCGACAGGGTAGGAAATTCACCCCTCCACTTT
CDR3: CASSSDRVGNSPLHF
size: .
D: TRBD1
J: TRBJ1-6
V: TRBV4-3

DNA: TGCAGCGTTGTAAGGAGCACTGAAGCTTTCTTT
CDR3: CSVVRSTEAFF
size: few
D: .
J: TRBJ1-1
V: TRBV29-1

DNA: TGTGCCAGCAGCGTGAGTGGACAGAACACTGAAGCTTTCTTT
CDR3: CASSVSGQNTEAFF
size: .
D: .
J: TRBJ1-1
V: TRBV9

DNA: TGTGCCAGCAAGCCTACAGGGAGGAATGAGCAGTTCTTC
CDR3: CASKPTGRNEQFF
size: once
D: .
J: TRBJ2-1
V: TRBV27

DNA: TGCAGCGCCAAGGGGGATTCTTCCTACGAGCAGTACTTC
CDR3: CSAKGDSSYEQYF
size: few
D: .
J: TRBJ2-7
V: TRBV29-1

DNA: TGCAGCGTAATAGACAGGGGCGATACGCAGTATTTT
CDR3: CSVIDRGDTQYF
size: .
D: TRBD1
J: TRBJ2-3
V: TRBV29-1

DNA: TGCGCCAGCAGGAGGAGGGACGGTGAAGCTTTCTTT
CDR3: CASRRRDGEAFF
size: few
D: .
J: TRBJ1-1
V: TRBV23-1

DNA: TGTGCCAGCAGACCTGCGGAGGGGTGGCCCGAGCAGTACTTC
CDR3: CASRPAEGWPEQYF
size: .
D: .
J: TRBJ2-7
V: TRBV7-2

DNA: TGTGCCACCAGCGGGCGGGGGGCCTACTACAATGAGCAGTTCTTC
CDR3: CATSGRGAYYNEQFF
size: .
D: TRBD2
J: TRBJ2-1
V: TRBV15

DNA: TGCGCCAGCAGCCAAGACGGGACAGCCAATTCACCCCTCCACTTT
CDR3: CASSQDGTANSPLHF
size: .
D: TRBD1
J: TRBJ1-6
V: TRBV4-1

DNA: TGTGCCTGGACCCCAAACCGATCGTCTGAAGCTTTCTTT
CDR3: CAWTPNRSSEAFF
size: .
D: .
J: TRBJ1-1
V: TRBV30

DNA: TGTGCCAGCTCTCCGGGACCCAAGCTCAACACCGGGGAGCTGTTTTTT
CDR3: CASSPGPKLNTGELFF
size: .
D: .
J: TRBJ2-2
V: TRBV18

DNA: TGTGCCAGCAGCTTGGGACAGTCTGAAAAACTGTTTTTT
CDR3: CASSLGQSEKLFF
size: once
D: .
J: TRBJ1-4
V: TRBV5-4

DNA: TGTGCCAGCCTGAACAGGGGGGTTAACTATGGCTACACCTTC
CDR3: CASLNRGVNYGYTF
size: .
D: TRBD1
J: TRBJ1-2
V: TRBV6-1

DNA: TGTGCCTGGAGTGAAGAGGTGGGGTTCAATCAGCCCCAGCATTTT
CDR3: CAWSEEVGFNQPQHF
size: .
D: .
J: TRBJ1-5
V: TRBV30

DNA: TGTGCCAGCAGCTTGACCCTTGGGAATGAGCAGTTCTTC
CDR3: CASSLTLGNEQFF
size: .
D: .
J: TRBJ2-1
V: TRBV5-6

DNA: TGTGCCAGCAGTCGGGACGTCGGGGACACTGAAGCTTTCTTT
CDR3: CASSRDVGDTEAFF
size: .
D: .
J: TRBJ1-1
V: TRBV2

DNA: TGTGCCAGCAGTTTAGGACAGGGAGGGGGAGAGACCCAGTACTTC
CDR3: CASSLGQGGGETQYF
size: few
D: .
J: TRBJ2-5
V: TRBV27

DNA: TGTGCCAGTAGGCGGTGGGACACAAACACTGGGGAGCTGTTTTTT
CDR3: CASRRWDTNTGELFF
size: .
D: .
J: TRBJ2-2
V: TRBV19

DNA: TGTGCCAGCAGCCAAGGACTAGCGGGGGGGCGTGAGCAGTTCTTC
CDR3: CASSQGLAGGREQFF
size: .
D: TRBD2
J: TRBJ2-1
V: TRBV7-2

DNA: TGCAGCGTTGCGTACCCTGAAGCTTTCTTT
CDR3: CSVAYPEAFF
size: .
D: .
J: TRBJ1-1
V: TRBV29-1

DNA: TGCGCCAGCAGCTTTTTGCCGGGGGGCGTTAATGAAAAACTGTTTTTT
CDR3: CASSFLPGGVNEKLFF
size: .
D: .
J: TRBJ1-4
V: TRBV5-1

DNA: TGTGCCGGGGGGGAGGGGACCTTCAATGAGCAGTTCTTC
CDR3: CAGGEGTFNEQFF
size: .
D: TRBD2
J: TRBJ2-1
V: TRBV6-6

DNA: TGCAGCCCAGGGACTAGCGGGGGTGAGCAGTTCTTC
CDR3: CSPGTSGGEQFF
size: .
D: TRBD2
J: TRBJ2-1
V: TRBV29-1

DNA: TGTGCCAGCAGCTTAGCCAGGGGTAACACTGAAGCTTTCTTT
CDR3: CASSLARGNTEAFF
size: once
D: .
J: TRBJ1-1
V: TRBV7-2

DNA: TGTGCCAGCAGCTTAGCGGACCAGGTTGTCGGGGGAAACACCATATATTTT
CDR3: CASSLADQVVGGNTIYF
size: .
D: .
J: TRBJ1-3
V: TRBV7-8

DNA: TGTGCCAGCAGCCCCGACAGTTACAATCAGCCCCAGCATTTT
CDR3: CASSPDSYNQPQHF
size: .
D: .
J: TRBJ1-5
V: TRBV6-5

DNA: TGCAGCCCCAAGAGCGGGGATACGCAGTATTTT
CDR3: CSPKSGDTQYF
size: few
D: .
J: TRBJ2-3
V: TRBV29-1

DNA: TGTGCCTGGTCCGGTTCCTACGAGCAGTACTTC
CDR3: CAWSGSYEQYF
size: few
D: .
J: TRBJ2-7
V: TRBV30

DNA: TGTGCCAGCAGGACGGGGGGCAAGTATGAGCAGTTCTTC
CDR3: CASRTGGKYEQFF
size: .
D: .
J: TRBJ2-1
V: TRBV2

DNA: TGTGCCAGCAGCCGACAGGGGGCTACCTACGAGCAGTACTTC
CDR3: CASSRQGATYEQYF
size: .
D: TRBD1
J: TRBJ2-7
V: TRBV5-6

DNA: TGTGCCAGCACACCCACGGGGGGGACTCTAGGGACCCAGTACTTC
CDR3: CASTPTGGTLGTQYF
size: .
D: TRBD2
J: TRBJ2-5
V: TRBV6-5